The entry that follows covers one TCR beta chain sequence. Its antigen remains unidentified. This record comes from a study of T cell responses to AZD1222 COVID-19 vaccine. Study-wide points: The donor group comprised mostly white British people and more females; the analysis possibly underestimated clonal diversity. Researchers report vaccine-associated CD4 TCRs spanning spike, with dominance at 160-218 and 743-854. Recipients of AZD1222 seropositive at baseline numbered only 5 or 6. Close to half of all spike-specific TCRs reportedly target regions of the variants that are unmutated.

The protocol was immunoSEQ multiplex PCR, while the TCRdb copy is restricted to in-frame clones and leaves out a portion. Of roughly 140,000 clones listed, 85% to 95% are singletons. The CDR3 is 14 residues long. J lost 5 bases, V lost 5 bases, and 6 bases had no gene match. Germline CDR1 reads SGHTA; CDR2 reads FQGNSA. Sequenced here: peripheral blood, sampled on day 0 of MenACWY control vaccination. The receptor comes from an adult in good health. This sequence joins TRBV7-2 and TRBJ2-1, with 7 bases lining up with TRBD2. CDR3 sequence (DNA): TGTGCCAGCAGCCTCCGGGACTACAACAATGAGCAGTTCTTC. Residues: CASSLRDYNNEQFF.